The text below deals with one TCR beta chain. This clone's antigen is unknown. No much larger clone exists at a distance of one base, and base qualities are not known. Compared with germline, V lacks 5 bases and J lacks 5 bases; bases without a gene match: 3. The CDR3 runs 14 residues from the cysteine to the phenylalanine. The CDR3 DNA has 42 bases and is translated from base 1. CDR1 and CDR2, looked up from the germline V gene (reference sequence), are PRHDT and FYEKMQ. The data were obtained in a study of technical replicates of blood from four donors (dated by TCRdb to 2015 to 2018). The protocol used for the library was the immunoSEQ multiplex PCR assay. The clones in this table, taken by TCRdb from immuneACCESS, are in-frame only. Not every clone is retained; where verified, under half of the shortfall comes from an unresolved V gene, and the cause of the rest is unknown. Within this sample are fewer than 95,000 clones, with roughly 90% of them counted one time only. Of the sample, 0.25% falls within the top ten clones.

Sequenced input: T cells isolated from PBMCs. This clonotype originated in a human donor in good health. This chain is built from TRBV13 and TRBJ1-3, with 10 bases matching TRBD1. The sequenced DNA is TGTGCCAGCAGCGCGGACAGGGGGAGAAACACCATATATTTT. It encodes CASSADRGRNTIYF.